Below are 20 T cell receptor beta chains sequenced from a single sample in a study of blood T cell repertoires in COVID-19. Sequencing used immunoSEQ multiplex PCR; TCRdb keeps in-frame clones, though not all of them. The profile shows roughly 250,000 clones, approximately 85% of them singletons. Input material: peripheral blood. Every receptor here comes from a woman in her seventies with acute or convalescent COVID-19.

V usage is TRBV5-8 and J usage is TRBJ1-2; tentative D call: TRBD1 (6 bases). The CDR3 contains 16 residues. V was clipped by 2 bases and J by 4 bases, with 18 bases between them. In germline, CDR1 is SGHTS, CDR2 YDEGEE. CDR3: CASSFPGAGGGYGYTF. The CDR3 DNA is TGTGCCAGCAGCTTCCCCGGTGCGGGGGGCGGCTATGGCTACACCTTC.

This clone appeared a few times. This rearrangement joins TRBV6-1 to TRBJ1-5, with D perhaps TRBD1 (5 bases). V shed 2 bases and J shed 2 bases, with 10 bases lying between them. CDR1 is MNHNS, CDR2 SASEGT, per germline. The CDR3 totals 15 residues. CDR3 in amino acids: CASSESGYGNQPQHF. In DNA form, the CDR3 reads TGTGCCAGCAGTGAATCAGGGTACGGCAATCAGCCCCAGCATTTT.

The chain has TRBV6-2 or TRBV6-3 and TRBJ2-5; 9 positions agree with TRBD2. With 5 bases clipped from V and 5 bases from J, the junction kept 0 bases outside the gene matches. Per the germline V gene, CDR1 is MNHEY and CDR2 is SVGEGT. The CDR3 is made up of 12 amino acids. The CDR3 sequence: CASSGLAETQYF. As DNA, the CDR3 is TGTGCCAGCAGTGGACTAGCGGAGACCCAGTACTTC.

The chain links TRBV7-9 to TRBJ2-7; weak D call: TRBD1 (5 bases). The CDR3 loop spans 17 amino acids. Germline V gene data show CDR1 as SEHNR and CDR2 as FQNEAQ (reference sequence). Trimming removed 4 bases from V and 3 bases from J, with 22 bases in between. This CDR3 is CASSSSPLGTGNYEQYF. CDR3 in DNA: TGTGCCAGCAGCTCGTCACCCCTCGGAACAGGCAACTACGAGCAGTACTTC.

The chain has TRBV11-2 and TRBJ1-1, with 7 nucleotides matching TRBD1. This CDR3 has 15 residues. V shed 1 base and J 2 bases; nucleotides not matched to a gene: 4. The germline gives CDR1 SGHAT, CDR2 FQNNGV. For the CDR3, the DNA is TGTGCCAGCAGCTTAGGAACAGGGGTCAACACTGAAGCTTTCTTT. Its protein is CASSLGTGVNTEAFF.

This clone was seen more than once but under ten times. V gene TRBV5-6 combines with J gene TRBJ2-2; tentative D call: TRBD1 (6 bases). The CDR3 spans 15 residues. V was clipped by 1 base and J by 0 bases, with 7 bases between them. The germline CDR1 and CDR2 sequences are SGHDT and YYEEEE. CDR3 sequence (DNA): TGTGCCAGCAGCTTGCAGGGGACGAACACCGGGGAGCTGTTTTTT. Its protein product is CASSLQGTNTGELFF. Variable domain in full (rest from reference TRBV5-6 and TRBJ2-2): DAGVTQSPTHLIKTRGQQVTLRCSPKSGHDTVSWYQQALGQGPQFIFQYYEEEERQRGNFPDRFSGHQFPNYSSELNVNALLLGDSALYLCASSLQGTNTGELFFGEGSRLTVL.

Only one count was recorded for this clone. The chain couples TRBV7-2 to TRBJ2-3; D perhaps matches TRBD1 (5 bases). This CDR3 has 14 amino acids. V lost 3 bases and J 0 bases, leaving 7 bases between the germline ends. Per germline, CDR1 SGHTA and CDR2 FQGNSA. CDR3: CASSFTGSTDTQYF. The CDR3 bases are TGTGCCAGCAGCTTTACAGGTAGCACAGATACGCAGTATTTT.

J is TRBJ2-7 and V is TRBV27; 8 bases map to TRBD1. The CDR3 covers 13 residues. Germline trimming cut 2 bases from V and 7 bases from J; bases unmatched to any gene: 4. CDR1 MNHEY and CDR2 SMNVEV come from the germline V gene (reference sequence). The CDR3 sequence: CASSLLRGREQYF. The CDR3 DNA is TGTGCCAGCAGTTTACTCAGGGGGCGGGAGCAGTACTTC.

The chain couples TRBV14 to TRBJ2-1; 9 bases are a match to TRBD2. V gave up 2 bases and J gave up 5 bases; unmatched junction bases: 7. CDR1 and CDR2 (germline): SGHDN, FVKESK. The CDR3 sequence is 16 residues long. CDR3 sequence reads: CASSQPGAGGNNEQFF. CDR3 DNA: TGTGCCAGCAGCCAACCAGGAGCGGGGGGCAACAATGAGCAGTTCTTC.

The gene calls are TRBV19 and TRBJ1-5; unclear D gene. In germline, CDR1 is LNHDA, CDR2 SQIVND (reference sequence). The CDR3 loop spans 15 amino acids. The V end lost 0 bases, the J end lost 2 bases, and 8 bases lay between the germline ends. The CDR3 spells CASSIERGGNQPQHF. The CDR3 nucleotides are TGTGCCAGTAGTATAGAGCGGGGAGGCAATCAGCCCCAGCATTTT.

The CDR3 DNA reads as TGCGCCAGCAGCTGGGGACAGGGGAACAATCAGCCCCAGCATTTT. This translates into CASSWGQGNNQPQHF. This chain uses TRBV4-3 with TRBJ1-5; 10 positions match TRBD1. Germline V CDR1 and CDR2: LGHNA, YSLEER. The CDR3 covers 15 residues. J gave up 3 bases and V 5 bases, and 4 bases lay outside the gene matches.

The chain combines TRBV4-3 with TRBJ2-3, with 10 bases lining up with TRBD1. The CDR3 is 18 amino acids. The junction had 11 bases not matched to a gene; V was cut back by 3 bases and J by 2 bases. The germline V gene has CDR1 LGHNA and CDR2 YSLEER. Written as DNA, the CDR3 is TGCGCCAGCAGCCAGACAGGGGGCGCCGGGTCGTACACAGATACGCAGTATTTT. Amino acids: CASSQTGGAGSYTDTQYF.

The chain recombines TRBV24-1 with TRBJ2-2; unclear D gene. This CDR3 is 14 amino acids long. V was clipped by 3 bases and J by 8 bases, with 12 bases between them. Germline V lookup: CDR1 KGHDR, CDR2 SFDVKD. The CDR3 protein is CATSDTAPWGELFF. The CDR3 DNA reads TGTGCCACCAGTGATACTGCCCCCTGGGGGGAGCTGTTTTTT.

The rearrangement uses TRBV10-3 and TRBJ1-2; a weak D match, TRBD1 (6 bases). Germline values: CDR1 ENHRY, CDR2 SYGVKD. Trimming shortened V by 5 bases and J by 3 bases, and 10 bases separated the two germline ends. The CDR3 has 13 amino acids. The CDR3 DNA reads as TGTGCCATCAGTAGGGGGTTGGACTATGGCTACACCTTC. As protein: CAISRGLDYGYTF.

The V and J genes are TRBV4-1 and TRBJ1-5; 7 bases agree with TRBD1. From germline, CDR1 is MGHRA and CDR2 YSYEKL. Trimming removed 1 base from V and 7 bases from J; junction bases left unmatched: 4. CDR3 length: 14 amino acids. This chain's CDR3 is CASSQATGIQPQHF. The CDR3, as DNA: TGCGCCAGCAGCCAAGCGACAGGGATCCAGCCCCAGCATTTT.

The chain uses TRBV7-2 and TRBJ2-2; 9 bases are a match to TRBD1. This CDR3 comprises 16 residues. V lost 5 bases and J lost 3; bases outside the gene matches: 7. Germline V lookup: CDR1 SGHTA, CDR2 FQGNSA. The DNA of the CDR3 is TGTGCCAGCAGCGCACGGACAGGGGCGGACACCGGGGAGCTGTTTTTT. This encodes CASSARTGADTGELFF.

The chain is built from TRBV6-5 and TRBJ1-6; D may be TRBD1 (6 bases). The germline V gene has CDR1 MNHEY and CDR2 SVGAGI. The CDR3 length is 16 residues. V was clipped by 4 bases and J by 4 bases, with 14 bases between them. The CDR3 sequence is CASSLQGSNYNSPLHF. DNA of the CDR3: TGTGCCAGCAGTTTACAGGGTTCTAATTATAATTCACCCCTCCACTTT.

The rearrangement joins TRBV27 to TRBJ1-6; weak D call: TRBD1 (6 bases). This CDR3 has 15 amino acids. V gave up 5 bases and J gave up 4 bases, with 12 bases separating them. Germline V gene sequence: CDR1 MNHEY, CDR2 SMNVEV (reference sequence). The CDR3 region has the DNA TGTGCCAGCAGTCTACGGGGACAATATAATTCACCCCTCCACTTT. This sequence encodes CASSLRGQYNSPLHF.

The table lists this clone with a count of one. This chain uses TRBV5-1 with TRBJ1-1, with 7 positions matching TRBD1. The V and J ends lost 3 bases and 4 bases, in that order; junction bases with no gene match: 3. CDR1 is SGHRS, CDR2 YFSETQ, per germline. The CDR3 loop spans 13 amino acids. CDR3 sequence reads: CASSYTGATEAFF. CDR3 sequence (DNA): TGCGCCAGCAGCTACACAGGGGCCACTGAAGCTTTCTTT.

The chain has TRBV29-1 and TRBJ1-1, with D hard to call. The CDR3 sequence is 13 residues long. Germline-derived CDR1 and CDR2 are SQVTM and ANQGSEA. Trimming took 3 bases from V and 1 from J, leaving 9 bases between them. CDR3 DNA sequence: TGCAGCGTTGATAATCGGGGGAACACTGAAGCTTTCTTT. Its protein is CSVDNRGNTEAFF.